Shown below are 13 T cell receptor beta chains from a single sample sequenced in a study of cytomegalovirus exposure and HLA in healthy donors. Primers for the PCR totalled 60 Vbeta and 13 Jbeta. Produced via immunoSEQ multiplex PCR; TCRdb's table is partial and in-frame only. The table has approximately 140,000 clones, 80% to 90% seen once; the top ten hold 2% to 3%. Sequences were obtained from PBMCs. These receptors were obtained from a man aged 50 to 59 in good health and CMV-seronegative.

The chain couples TRBV4-3 to TRBJ1-3; TRBD1 is a possible D gene (6 bases). Germline CDR1 reads LGHNA; CDR2 reads YSLEER. The CDR3 is made up of 15 amino acids. V shed 1 base and J shed 3 bases, with 10 bases lying between them. As DNA, the CDR3 is TGCGCCAGCAGCCAAGTGGGGGCATTTGGAAACACCATATATTTT. Translation: CASSQVGAFGNTIYF.

This clone was recorded once. The J gene is TRBJ2-1, the V gene TRBV5-4; 11 bases agree with TRBD2. The CDR3 loop spans 18 amino acids. With V trimmed by 0 bases and J by 2 bases, 7 bases remained unmatched. The germline CDR1 and CDR2 sequences are SGHNT and YYREEE (reference sequence). In DNA form, the CDR3 reads TGTGCCAGCAGCTTGGGGTCTAGCGGGGGGAACGCCTACAATGAGCAGTTCTTC. Translated, it gives CASSLGSSGGNAYNEQFF.

This clone was recorded only once. V gene TRBV4-1 combines with J gene TRBJ1-2, with D possibly TRBD1 on 5 matching bases. This CDR3 spans 15 amino acids. Germline V CDR1 and CDR2: MGHRA, YSYEKL. V was cut by 0 bases and J by 8 bases, with 16 bases left in between. The CDR3 DNA is TGCGCCAGCAGCCAAGATGGTCAGGGTGTGTACGGCTACACCTTC. This gives the protein CASSQDGQGVYGYTF.

The CDR3 bases are TGTGCCAGCAGTGAAAGGGCAGGGTTAGATACGCAGTATTTT. Its translation is CASSERAGLDTQYF. V gene TRBV2 combines with J gene TRBJ2-3, with D maybe TRBD1 (5 bases). There are 14 residues in the CDR3. Trimming shortened V by 2 bases and J by 5 bases, and 11 bases separated the two germline ends. The germline CDR1 and CDR2 sequences are SNHLY and FYNNEI.

This clone was observed a handful of times. The chain carries TRBV7-2 and TRBJ2-7; 9 nucleotides line up with TRBD1. J was trimmed by 2 bases and V by 2 bases; bases with no gene match: 4. The V gene's germline CDR1 is SGHTA and CDR2 FQGNSA. The CDR3 contains 15 residues. This CDR3 reads CASSLRTGDTYEQYF. The CDR3 nucleotides are TGTGCCAGCAGCTTAAGGACAGGGGATACCTACGAGCAGTACTTC.

The rearrangement links TRBV15 to TRBJ2-1; TRBD1 might be the D (6 bases). CDR1 and CDR2 from the germline V gene are LNHNV and YYDKDF (reference sequence). V shed 4 bases and J shed 4 bases, with 20 bases lying between them. The CDR3 extends over 17 amino acids. The CDR3 spells CATSKQTGPTWYNEQFF. The CDR3 DNA reads as TGTGCCACCAGCAAGCAAACAGGGCCCACTTGGTACAATGAGCAGTTCTTC. The entire variable domain, with the rest obtained from reference TRBV15 and TRBJ2-1, is as follows: DAMVIQNPRYQVTQFGKPVTLSCSQTLNHNVMYWYQQKSSQAPKLLFHYYDKDFNNEADTPDNFQSRRPNTSFCFLDIRSPGLGDTAMYLCATSKQTGPTWYNEQFFGPGTRLTVL.

This rearrangement joins TRBV6-6 to TRBJ1-5; 7 bases match TRBD1. V shed 6 bases, J shed 1 base, and the junction held 6 bases outside the gene matches. The CDR3 runs to 15 residues. Per germline, CDR1 MNHNY and CDR2 SVGAGI (reference sequence). This chain's CDR3 is CASSLDRASNQPQHF. CDR3 DNA sequence: TGTGCCAGCAGCCTCGACAGGGCCAGCAATCAGCCCCAGCATTTT.

This sequence joins TRBV5-4 and TRBJ1-3; D call uncertain. This CDR3 contains 15 residues. V gave up 4 bases and J gave up 5 bases, with 16 bases separating them. CDR1 is SGHNT, CDR2 YYREEE, per germline (reference sequence). The CDR3 reads CASSHAGNGRNTIYF. CDR3 DNA sequence: TGTGCCAGCAGCCACGCCGGGAACGGAAGAAACACCATATATTTT.

A word on this clone: Other nucleotide sequences in the sample specify the same CDR3. V is TRBV10-3 and J is TRBJ2-2; possibly TRBD1 for D (6 bases). Between the trimmed V and J ends, which lost 4 bases and 2 bases, there was a span of 8 bases. The CDR3 has 14 residues. Germline CDR1 and CDR2: ENHRY and SYGVKD. The CDR3 sequence is CAISGTANTGELFF. The CDR3 DNA follows: TGTGCCATCAGTGGGACAGCCAACACCGGGGAGCTGTTTTTT.

As to this clone: A junction end diverges from the germline sequence, so it may reflect a read error. Different DNA sequences within this sample yield the same CDR3. The V and J genes are TRBV6-5 and TRBJ1-5, with D unresolved. Germline V gene sequence: CDR1 MNHEY, CDR2 SVGAGI. The CDR3 has 16 amino acids. The CDR3 DNA sequence: TGCGCCAGCAGTTACTCGAGGTTTGGGAGAATTCAGCCCCAGCATTTT. Residues: CASSYSRFGRIQPQHF.

The chain joins TRBV4-3 to TRBJ2-5; D is perhaps TRBD1 (5 bases). The J call may be in error: the DNA end matches TRBJ2-7 better. Germline V lookup: CDR1 LGHNA, CDR2 YSLEER. The CDR3 runs to 15 residues. The DNA of the CDR3 is TGCGCCAGCAGCCAATACAGGACGACACCCTACGAGCAGTACTTC. This translates into CASSQYRTTPYEQYF.

This clone appeared a single time. The chain carries TRBV4-2 and TRBJ1-2, with TRBD1 identical over 7 bases. The V gene end was trimmed by 4 bases and the J gene end by 4 bases; junction bases not matched to a gene: 6. The CDR3 extends over 14 amino acids. CDR1 and CDR2 from the germline V gene are LGHNA and YNFKEQ. The CDR3 DNA reads TGTGCCAGCAGCCCCCGGGACAGTAGCTATGGCTACACCTTC. This sequence encodes CASSPRDSSYGYTF.

The rearrangement links TRBV30 to TRBJ1-4, with TRBD1 matching over 8 bases. With 7 bases clipped from V and 8 bases from J, the junction kept 12 bases outside the gene matches. The CDR3 contains 14 residues. Germline assignment: CDR1 GTSNPN and CDR2 SVGIG (reference sequence). The CDR3 DNA sequence: TGTGCCTTTGGACAGGGTGCCGTTCCGGAAAAACTGTTTTTT. Amino acids: CAFGQGAVPEKLFF.